The next 16 T cell receptor beta chains were all read from a single sample in a study of T cell changes during pregnancy in multiple sclerosis (dated 2019 in TCRdb). Library creation used the immunoSEQ multiplex PCR assay. TCRdb re-hosts the immuneACCESS table, in-frame sequences only. Its copies lack some clones; in the studies checked, an unresolved V gene accounts for under half of them, and the cause for the rest is not known. In this sample the table shows 80,000 to 100,000 clones, roughly 91% of which occur a single time. Approximately 1.7% of the sample rests with the top ten. Material: peripheral blood, obtained after pregnancy. The source is a female donor in good health, enrolled as a control in a pregnancy study.

This clone has a handful of counts. CDR3 DNA sequence: TGTGCCAGCAGTGAAGGAGGACAGGGCGCAGATACGCAGTATTTT. The encoded protein is CASSEGGQGADTQYF. The gene calls are TRBV6-4 and TRBJ2-3; 8 nucleotides agree with TRBD1. The CDR3 has 15 residues. Germline loops: CDR1 MRHNA, CDR2 SNTAGT. V shed 3 bases and J 4 bases; nucleotides not matched to a gene: 6.

The chain couples TRBV4-3 to TRBJ2-1, with 11 nucleotides matching TRBD1. Germline V gives CDR1 LGHNA, CDR2 YSLEER. The CDR3 is 16 residues long. Germline trimming cut 4 bases from V and 5 bases from J; bases unmatched to any gene: 7. The CDR3 sequence is CASSRRTGGSNNEQFF. DNA of the CDR3: TGCGCCAGCAGCCGCAGGACAGGGGGCTCAAACAATGAGCAGTTCTTC.

This clone has a handful of counts. This sequence joins TRBV7-3 and TRBJ1-1; no firm D call. The CDR3 loop spans 13 amino acids. V was shortened by 0 bases and J by 1 base, with 3 bases between the two germline ends. Germline V gene sequence: CDR1 SGHTA, CDR2 FQGTGA. DNA of the CDR3: TGTGCCAGCAGCTTAACCAAGAACACTGAAGCTTTCTTT. Translation gives CASSLTKNTEAFF.

J is TRBJ1-5 and V is TRBV5-6; D unresolved. Trimming left V 3 bases short and J 1 base short, with 11 bases between. The V gene's germline CDR1 is SGHDT and CDR2 YYEEEE. The CDR3 sequence is 15 residues long. The CDR3 coding sequence is TGTGCCAGCAGCTCCCGAGTGTGGAGCAATCAGCCCCAGCATTTT. It is translated as CASSSRVWSNQPQHF.

In this sample, this clone turned up once. This chain joins TRBV7-9 and TRBJ2-5, with 9 bases aligning to TRBD1. The last part of the DNA fits TRBJ2-7 better; the J call may be wrong. The CDR3 has 14 residues. Germline loops: CDR1 SEHNR, CDR2 FQNEAQ (reference sequence). The CDR3 DNA reads as TGTGCCAGCAGCTTAGGGACAGGGGCCTACGAGCAGTACTTC. It specifies CASSLGTGAYEQYF.

V usage is TRBV4-3 and J usage is TRBJ2-7; TRBD1 might be the D (5 bases). The CDR3 extends over 15 amino acids. Trimming cost V 0 bases and J 4 bases, with 13 bases left between them. Germline-derived CDR1 and CDR2 are LGHNA and YSLEER. The CDR3 reads CASSQDAATEYEQYF. CDR3 coding DNA: TGCGCCAGCAGCCAAGACGCGGCGACAGAGTACGAGCAGTACTTC.

This clone has just a few counts. This chain joins TRBV5-4 and TRBJ2-7, with 8 bases matching TRBD2. The germline V gene has CDR1 SGHNT and CDR2 YYREEE (reference sequence). The CDR3 is made up of 13 amino acids. The junction had 13 bases not matched to a gene; V was cut back by 5 bases and J by 12 bases. The CDR3 DNA reads TGTGCCAGCAGACCCACCGGGGGGGGCAAGTCGTACTTC. It codes for CASRPTGGGKSYF.

Here the CDR3 DNA reads TGTGCCAGCAAAGGCCGGACAGGGGGCCTATACAATGAGCAGTTCTTC. Amino acid sequence: CASKGRTGGLYNEQFF. V gene TRBV27 combines with J gene TRBJ2-1; 11 positions match TRBD1. Per the germline V gene, CDR1 is MNHEY and CDR2 is SMNVEV (reference sequence). This CDR3 contains 16 residues. The J segment lost 4 bases and the V segment lost 7 bases, leaving 9 bases of the junction unmatched.

The chain combines TRBV19 with TRBJ2-7; D may be TRBD2 (5 bases). Trimming left V 5 bases short and J 2 bases short, with 13 bases between. CDR1 LNHDA and CDR2 SQIVND come from the germline V gene (reference sequence). CDR3 length equals 14 residues. The CDR3 bases are TGTGCCAGTAGTCCCCGGACTGGCACCTACGAGCAGTACTTC. It translates to CASSPRTGTYEQYF.

The chain employs TRBV30 and TRBJ1-5, with a tentative D call TRBD1 (6 bases). Germline values: CDR1 GTSNPN, CDR2 SVGIG (reference sequence). V gave up 6 bases and J gave up 5 bases, with 17 bases separating them. This CDR3 spans 14 amino acids. The DNA of the CDR3 is TGTGCCTGTTCGTGGGGTGCAGGGGATCAGCCCCAGCATTTT. Protein product: CACSWGAGDQPQHF.

CDR3 nucleotide sequence: TGTGCCAGCAGCGTACCCCACAGGGGCTCTTATGGCTACACCTTC. Its protein is CASSVPHRGSYGYTF. The J gene is TRBJ1-2, the V gene TRBV7-2, with 7 bases fitting TRBD1. The germline V gene encodes CDR1 SGHTA and CDR2 FQGNSA. The V segment lost 5 bases and the J segment 5 bases; nucleotides outside the gene matches: 11. The CDR3 consists of 15 residues.

The rearrangement uses TRBV2 and TRBJ1-5; maybe TRBD1 (5 bases). The CDR3 is made up of 14 amino acids. V lost 6 bases and J 5 bases, leaving 14 bases between the germline ends. Germline CDR1 SNHLY, CDR2 FYNNEI. The CDR3: CASSLQGVHQPQHF. The CDR3 DNA sequence: TGTGCCAGCAGCCTCCAGGGTGTTCATCAGCCCCAGCATTTT.

This sequence joins TRBV9 and TRBJ1-2; TRBD1 agrees at 12 bases. Germline V CDR1 and CDR2: SGDLS, YYNGEE. The CDR3 runs to 15 residues. Trimming at V came to 4 bases and at J to 4 bases, leaving 5 bases not matched to a gene. CDR3 DNA sequence: TGTGCCAGCAGCCCTGGGACAGGGGGCACCTATGGCTACACCTTC. It yields the protein CASSPGTGGTYGYTF.

The rearrangement joins TRBV7-9 to TRBJ2-7; no clear D gene. V was trimmed by 0 bases and J by 6 bases, leaving 6 bases between them. The CDR3 runs to 12 residues. Germline V CDR1 and CDR2: SEHNR, FQNEAQ (reference sequence). In DNA, the CDR3 is TGTGCCAGCAGCTTAGCGGTGGCCGAGCAGTACTTC. This codes for CASSLAVAEQYF.

J is TRBJ1-2 and V is TRBV6-5, with TRBD1 matching over 8 bases. This CDR3 comprises 13 residues. V lost 5 bases to trimming and J lost 4 bases; unmatched junction nucleotides: 3. Germline values: CDR1 MNHEY, CDR2 SVGAGI. The CDR3 spells CASSETGGYGYTF. CDR3 DNA sequence: TGTGCCAGCAGTGAAACAGGGGGCTATGGCTACACCTTC.

This rearrangement joins TRBV5-4 to TRBJ2-2; TRBD1 is a possible D gene (6 bases). Trimming took off 2 bases at V and 6 bases at J, with 8 bases between the two ends. The CDR3 has 13 residues. Per the germline V gene, CDR1 is SGHNT and CDR2 is YYREEE (reference sequence). The CDR3 sequence: CASSLDRPGELFF. CDR3 bases: TGTGCCAGCAGCTTAGACAGGCCCGGGGAGCTGTTTTTT.